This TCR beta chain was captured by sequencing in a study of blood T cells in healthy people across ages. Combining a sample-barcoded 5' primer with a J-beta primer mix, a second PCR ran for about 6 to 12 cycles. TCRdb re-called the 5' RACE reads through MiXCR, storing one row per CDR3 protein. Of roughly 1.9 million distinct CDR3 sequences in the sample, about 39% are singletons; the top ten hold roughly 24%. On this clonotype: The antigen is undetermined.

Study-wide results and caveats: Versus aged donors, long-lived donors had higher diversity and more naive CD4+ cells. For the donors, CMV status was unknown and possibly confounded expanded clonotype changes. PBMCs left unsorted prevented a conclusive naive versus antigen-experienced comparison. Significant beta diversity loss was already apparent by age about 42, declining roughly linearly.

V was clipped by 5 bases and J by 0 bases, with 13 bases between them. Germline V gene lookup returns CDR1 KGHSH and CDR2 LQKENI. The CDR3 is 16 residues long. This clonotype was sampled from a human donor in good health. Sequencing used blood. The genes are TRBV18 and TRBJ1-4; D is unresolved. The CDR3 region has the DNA TGTGCCAGCTCAGCCAGCCTACCCGCAACTAATGAAAAACTGTTTTTT. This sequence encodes CASSASLPATNEKLFF.